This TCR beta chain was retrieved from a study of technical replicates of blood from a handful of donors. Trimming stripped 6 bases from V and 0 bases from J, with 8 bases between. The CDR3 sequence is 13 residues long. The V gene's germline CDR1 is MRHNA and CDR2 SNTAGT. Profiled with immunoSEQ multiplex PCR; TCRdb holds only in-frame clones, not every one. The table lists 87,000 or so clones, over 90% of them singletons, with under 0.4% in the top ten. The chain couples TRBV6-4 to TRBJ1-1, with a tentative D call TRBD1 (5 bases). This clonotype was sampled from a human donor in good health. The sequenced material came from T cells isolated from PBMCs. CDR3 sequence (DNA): TGTGCCAGCAGAGCACAGGTGAACACTGAAGCTTTCTTT. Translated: CASRAQVNTEAFF.